This T cell receptor beta chain was recorded in a study of early T cells in non-severe SARS-CoV-2 infection. Whole-study context: Bulk RNA isolated from unsorted whole blood underwent sequencing; chains were not paired. Broader study findings: Private and CD4 specificities were missed by VDJdb matching, skewed to anti-spike CD8.

The table lists this clonotype with many counts. Its antigen is as yet unknown. Tagging with unique molecular identifiers was applied to individual cDNA molecules. TCRdb re-called the 5' RACE reads through MiXCR, storing one row per CDR3 protein. The table records 65,000 to 80,000 distinct CDR3 sequences, around 13% of them present only once. CDR1 and CDR2 from the germline V gene are PRHDT and FYEKMQ (reference sequence). Trimming left V 3 bases short and J 0 bases short, with 11 bases between. The CDR3 is 15 residues long. The clonotype comes from an adult who was a healthcare worker with PCR-confirmed SARS-CoV-2 infection or an uninfected control (not recorded which). The sample taken for sequencing was whole blood. This chain links TRBV13 with TRBJ1-1, with D possibly matching TRBD1 (5 bases). The CDR3 DNA sequence: TGTGCCAGCAGCTTGCGGGGGATAATGAACACTGAAGCTTTCTTT. Its protein product is CASSLRGIMNTEAFF.